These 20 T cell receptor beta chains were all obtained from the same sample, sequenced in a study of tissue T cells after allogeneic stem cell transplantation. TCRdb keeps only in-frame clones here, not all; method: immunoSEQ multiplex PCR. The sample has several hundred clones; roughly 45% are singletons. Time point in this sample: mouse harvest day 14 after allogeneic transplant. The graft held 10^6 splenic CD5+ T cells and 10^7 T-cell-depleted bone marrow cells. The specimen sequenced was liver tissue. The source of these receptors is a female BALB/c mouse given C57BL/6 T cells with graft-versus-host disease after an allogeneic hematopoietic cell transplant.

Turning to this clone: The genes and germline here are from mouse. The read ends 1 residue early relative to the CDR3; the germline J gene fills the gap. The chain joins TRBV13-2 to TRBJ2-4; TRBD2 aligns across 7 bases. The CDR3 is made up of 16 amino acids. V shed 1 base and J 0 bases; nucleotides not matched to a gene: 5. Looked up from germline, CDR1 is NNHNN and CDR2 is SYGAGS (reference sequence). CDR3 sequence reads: CASGDPGGRSQNTLYF. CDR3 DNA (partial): TGTGCCAGCGGTGATCCTGGGGGAAGGAGTCAAAACACCTTGTAC.

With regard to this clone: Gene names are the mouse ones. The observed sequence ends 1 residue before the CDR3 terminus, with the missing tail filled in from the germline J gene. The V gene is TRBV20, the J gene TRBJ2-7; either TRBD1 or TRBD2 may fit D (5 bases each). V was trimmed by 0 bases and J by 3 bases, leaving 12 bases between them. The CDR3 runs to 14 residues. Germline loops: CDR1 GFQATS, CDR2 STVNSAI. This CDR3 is CGARDRGWVYEQYF. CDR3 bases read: TGTGGTGCTAGGGATAGGGGCTGGGTCTATGAACAGTAC.

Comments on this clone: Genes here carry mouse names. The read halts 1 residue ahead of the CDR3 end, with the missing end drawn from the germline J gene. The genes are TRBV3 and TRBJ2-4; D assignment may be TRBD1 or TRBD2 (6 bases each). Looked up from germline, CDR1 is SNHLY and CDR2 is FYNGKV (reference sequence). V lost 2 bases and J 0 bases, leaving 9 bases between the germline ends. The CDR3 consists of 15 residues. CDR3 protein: CASSLLGASQNTLYF. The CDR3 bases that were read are TGTGCCAGCAGCTTATTGGGGGCTAGTCAAAACACCTTGTAC.

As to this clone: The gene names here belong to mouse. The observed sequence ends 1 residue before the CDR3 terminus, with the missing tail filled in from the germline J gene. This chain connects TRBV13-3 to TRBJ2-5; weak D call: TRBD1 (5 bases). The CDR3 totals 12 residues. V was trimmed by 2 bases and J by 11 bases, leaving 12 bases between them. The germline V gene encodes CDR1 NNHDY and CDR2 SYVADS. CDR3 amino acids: CASSDRVQSQYF. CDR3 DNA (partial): TGTGCCAGCAGTGACAGGGTCCAAAGCCAGTAC.

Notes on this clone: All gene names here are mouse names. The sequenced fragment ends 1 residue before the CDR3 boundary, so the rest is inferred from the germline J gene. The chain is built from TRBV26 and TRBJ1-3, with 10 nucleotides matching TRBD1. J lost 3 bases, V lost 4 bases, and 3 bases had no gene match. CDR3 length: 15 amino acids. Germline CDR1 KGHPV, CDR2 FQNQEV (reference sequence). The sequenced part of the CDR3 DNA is TGTGCCAGCAGTCCGGGACAGGGGAATGGAAATACGCTCTAT. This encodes CASSPGQGNGNTLY. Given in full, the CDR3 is CASSPGQGNGNTLYF.

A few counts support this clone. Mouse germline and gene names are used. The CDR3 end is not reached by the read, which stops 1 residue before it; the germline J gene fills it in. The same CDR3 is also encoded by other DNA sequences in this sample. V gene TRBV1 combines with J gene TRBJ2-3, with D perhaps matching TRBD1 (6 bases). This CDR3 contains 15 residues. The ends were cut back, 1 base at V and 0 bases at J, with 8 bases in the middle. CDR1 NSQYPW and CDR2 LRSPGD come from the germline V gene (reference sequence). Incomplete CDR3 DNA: TGCACCTGCAGTGCAGGACAGGCTAGTGCAGAAACGCTGTAT. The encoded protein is CTCSAGQASAETLY. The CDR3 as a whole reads CTCSAGQASAETLYF.

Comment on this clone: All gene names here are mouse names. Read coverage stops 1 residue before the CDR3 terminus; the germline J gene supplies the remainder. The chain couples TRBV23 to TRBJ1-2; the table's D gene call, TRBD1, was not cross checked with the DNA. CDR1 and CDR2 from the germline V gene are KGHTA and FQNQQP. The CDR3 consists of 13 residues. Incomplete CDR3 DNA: TGCTCCAGCAGTCGACAGACAAACTCCGACTACACC. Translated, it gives CSSSRQTNSDYT. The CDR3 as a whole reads CSSSRQTNSDYTF.

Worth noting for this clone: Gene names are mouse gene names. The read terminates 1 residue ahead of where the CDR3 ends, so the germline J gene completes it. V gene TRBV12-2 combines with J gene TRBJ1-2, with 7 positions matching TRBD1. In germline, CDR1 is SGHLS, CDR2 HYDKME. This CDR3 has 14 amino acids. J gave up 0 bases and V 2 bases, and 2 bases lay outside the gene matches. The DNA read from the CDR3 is TGTGCCAGCTCTCGGGACAGAACAAACTCCGACTACACC. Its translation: CASSRDRTNSDYT. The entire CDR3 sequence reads CASSRDRTNSDYTF. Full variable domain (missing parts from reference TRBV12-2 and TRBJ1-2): NSGVVQSPRYIIKGKGERSILKCIPISGHLSVAWYQQTQGQELKFFIQHYDKMERDKGNLPSRFSVQQFDDYHSEMNMSALELEDSAVYFCASSRDRTNSDYTFGSGTRLLVI.

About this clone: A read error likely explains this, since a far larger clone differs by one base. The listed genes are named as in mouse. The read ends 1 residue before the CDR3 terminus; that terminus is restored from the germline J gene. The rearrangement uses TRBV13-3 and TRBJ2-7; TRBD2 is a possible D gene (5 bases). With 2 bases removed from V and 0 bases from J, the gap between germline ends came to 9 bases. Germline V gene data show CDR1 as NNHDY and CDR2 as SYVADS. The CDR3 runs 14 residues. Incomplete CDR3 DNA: TGTGCCAGCAGTGACTGTGGGGACTCCTATGAACAGTAC. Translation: CASSDCGDSYEQY. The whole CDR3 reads CASSDCGDSYEQYF.

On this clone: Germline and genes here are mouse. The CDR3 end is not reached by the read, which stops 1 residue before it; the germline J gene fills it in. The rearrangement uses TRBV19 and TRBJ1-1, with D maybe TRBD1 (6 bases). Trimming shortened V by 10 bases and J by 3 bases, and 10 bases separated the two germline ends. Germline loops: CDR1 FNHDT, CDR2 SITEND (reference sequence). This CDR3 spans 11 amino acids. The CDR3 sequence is CAAGEHTEVFF. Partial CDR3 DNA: TGTGCCGCAGGGGAGCACACAGAAGTCTTC.

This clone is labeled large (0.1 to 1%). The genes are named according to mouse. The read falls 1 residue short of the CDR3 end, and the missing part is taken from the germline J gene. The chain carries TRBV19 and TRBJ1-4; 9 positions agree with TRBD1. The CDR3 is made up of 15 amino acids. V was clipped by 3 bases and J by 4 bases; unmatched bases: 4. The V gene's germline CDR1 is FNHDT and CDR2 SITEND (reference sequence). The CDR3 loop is CASSNWGQGNERLFF. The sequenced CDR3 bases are TGTGCCAGCAGTAATTGGGGACAGGGCAACGAAAGATTATTT.

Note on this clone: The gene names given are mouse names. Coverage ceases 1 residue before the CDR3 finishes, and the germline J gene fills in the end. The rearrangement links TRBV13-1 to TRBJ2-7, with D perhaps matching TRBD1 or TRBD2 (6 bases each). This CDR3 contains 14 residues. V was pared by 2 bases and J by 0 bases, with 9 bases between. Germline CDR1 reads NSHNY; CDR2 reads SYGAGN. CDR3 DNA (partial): TGTGCCAGCAGTGACGGGGGCTTCTCCTATGAACAGTAC. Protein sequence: CASSDGGFSYEQY. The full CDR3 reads CASSDGGFSYEQYF.

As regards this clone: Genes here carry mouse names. The sequenced CDR3 bases are TGTGCCAGCAGCTTACTGGGGGGTCAAAACACCTTGTAC. It encodes CASSLLGGQNTLY. In full, the CDR3 is CASSLLGGQNTLYF. The V call is TRBV3, the J call TRBJ2-4; 7 positions match TRBD2. The CDR3 end is not reached by the read, which stops 1 residue before it; the germline J gene fills it in. The CDR3 has 14 residues. Germline V lookup: CDR1 SNHLY, CDR2 FYNGKV (reference sequence). With 2 bases clipped from V and 1 base from J, the junction kept 0 bases outside the gene matches.

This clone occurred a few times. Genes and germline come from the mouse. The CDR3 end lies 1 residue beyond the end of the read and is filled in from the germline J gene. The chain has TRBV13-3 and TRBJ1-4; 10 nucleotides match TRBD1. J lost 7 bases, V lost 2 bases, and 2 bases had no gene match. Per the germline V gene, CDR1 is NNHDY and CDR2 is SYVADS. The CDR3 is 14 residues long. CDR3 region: CASSEGTGVERLFF. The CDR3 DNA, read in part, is TGTGCCAGCAGTGAGGGGACAGGGGTCGAAAGATTATTT.

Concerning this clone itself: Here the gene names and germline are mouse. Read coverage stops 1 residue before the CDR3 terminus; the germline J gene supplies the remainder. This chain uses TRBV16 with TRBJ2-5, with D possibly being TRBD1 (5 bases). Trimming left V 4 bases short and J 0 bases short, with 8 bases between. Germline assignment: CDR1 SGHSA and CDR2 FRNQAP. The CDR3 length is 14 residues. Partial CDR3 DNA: TGTGCAAGCAGCTCCCAGGGAAACCAAGACACCCAGTAC. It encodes CASSSQGNQDTQY. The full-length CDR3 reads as CASSSQGNQDTQYF. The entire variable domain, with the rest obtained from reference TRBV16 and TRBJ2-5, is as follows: NAGVIQTPRHKVTGKGQEATLWCEPISGHSAVFWYRQTIVQGLEFLTYFRNQAPIDDSGMPKERFSAQMPNQSHSTLKIQSTQPQDSAVYLCASSSQGNQDTQYFGPGTRLLVL.

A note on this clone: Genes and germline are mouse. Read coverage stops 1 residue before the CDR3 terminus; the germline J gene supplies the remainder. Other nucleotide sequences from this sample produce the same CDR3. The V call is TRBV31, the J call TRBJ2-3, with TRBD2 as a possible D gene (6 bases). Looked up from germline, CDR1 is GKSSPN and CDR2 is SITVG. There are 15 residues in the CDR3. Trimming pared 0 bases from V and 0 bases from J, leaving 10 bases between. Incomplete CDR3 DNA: TGTGCCTGGAGTCTCGACTGGTCTAGTGCAGAAACGCTGTAT. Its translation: CAWSLDWSSAETLY. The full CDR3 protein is CAWSLDWSSAETLYF.

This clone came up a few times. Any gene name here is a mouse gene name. CDR3 sequence reads: CGARDWGGSGNTLYF. Partial CDR3 DNA: TGTGGTGCTAGGGATTGGGGGGGTTCTGGAAATACGCTCTAT. V usage is TRBV20 and J usage is TRBJ1-3, with D possibly TRBD1 on 5 matching bases. The read is 1 residue too short to cover the CDR3 end, so that end is filled in from the germline J gene. V gave up 0 bases and J gave up 0 bases, with 9 bases separating them. Germline CDR1 GFQATS, CDR2 STVNSAI. The CDR3 loop spans 15 amino acids.

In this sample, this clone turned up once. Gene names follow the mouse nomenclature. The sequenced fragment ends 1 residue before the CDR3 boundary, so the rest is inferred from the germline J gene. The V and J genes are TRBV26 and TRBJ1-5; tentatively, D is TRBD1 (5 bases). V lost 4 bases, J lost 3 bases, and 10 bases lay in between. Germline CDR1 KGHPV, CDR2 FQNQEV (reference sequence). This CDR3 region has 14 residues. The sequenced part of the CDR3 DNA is TGTGCCAGCAGTCGGCCAGGGTTCAACCAGGCTCCGCTT. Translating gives CASSRPGFNQAPL. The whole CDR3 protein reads CASSRPGFNQAPLF.

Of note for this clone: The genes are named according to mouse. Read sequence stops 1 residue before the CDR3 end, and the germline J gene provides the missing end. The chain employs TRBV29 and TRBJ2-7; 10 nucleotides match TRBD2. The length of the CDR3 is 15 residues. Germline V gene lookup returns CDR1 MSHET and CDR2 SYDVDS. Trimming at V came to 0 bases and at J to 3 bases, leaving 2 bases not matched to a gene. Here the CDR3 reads CASSLSTGGGYEQYF. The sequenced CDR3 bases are TGTGCTAGCAGTTTATCCACTGGGGGGGGCTATGAACAGTAC.

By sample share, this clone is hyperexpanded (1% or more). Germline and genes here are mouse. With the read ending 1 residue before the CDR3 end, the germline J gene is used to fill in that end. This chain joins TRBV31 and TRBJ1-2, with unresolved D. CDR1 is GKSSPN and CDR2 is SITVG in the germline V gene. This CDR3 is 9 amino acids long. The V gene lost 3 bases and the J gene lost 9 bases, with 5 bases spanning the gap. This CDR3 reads CAWRPHYTF. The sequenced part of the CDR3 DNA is TGTGCCTGGAGACCCCACTACACC.